This TCR beta chain was identified in a study of post-analysis software for immune sequencing data (dated by TCRdb to the mid-2010s). Notes on the research overall: Relapsing-remitting, secondary progressive and progressive-relapsing multiple sclerosis were recorded as disease courses, and subtype annotation was lacking for some patients. The multiple sclerosis patient repertoires were compared with ten to eleven previously published healthy control repertoires from donors aged roughly 6 to 27 years. A subset of samples was prepared in parallel using single-end sample barcoding, then pooled and co-amplified after Illumina adapter ligation. Overall results and qualifications from the work: Patients showed significantly higher frequencies than controls for about 5 TRBV segments, among them TRBV5-6, TRBV5-1 and TRBV20-1. The multiple sclerosis patient group was slightly younger than the control group. Strong co-clustering of samples prepared in the same batch was shown by direct clustering with F measure, prompting a batch-effect correction. Multiple sclerosis patients had significantly lower normalized Chao1 diversity than controls, a result that suggests substantial peripheral T-cell clonal expansion.

Library preparation used PCR. Sequencing was carried out with an Illumina HiSeq 2500. Unique molecular identifiers were incorporated into TCR beta cDNA libraries to reduce PCR and sequencing biases. Every 1 to 10 million input T cells yielded 500,000 or so cDNA molecules, meaning each molecule approximated one T cell. The patient libraries were prepared and sequenced with the same protocol used for the earlier healthy control dataset. Samples belonging to the same batch were prepared together, multiplexed and sequenced on a shared HiSeq lane. The paper's data handling went like this. MIGEC handled the raw barcoded reads, throwing out single-read molecular identifier groups before consensus assembly and CDR3 extraction. Clonotype tables were post-analysed with VDJtools, and diversity was normalized by down-sampling all datasets to the smallest sample size. Repertoire overlap clustering matched CDR3 amino acid but not nucleotide sequences to correct batch-related cross-sample contamination. TCRdb reprocessing: public reads trimmed at Q25 with fastp, clones called with MiXCR, in-frame beta chains kept. Every CDR3 protein is listed once, alongside the most common genes and DNA of its rows. The V and J calls reflect TCRdb's pipeline rather than the authors' work. This sample is represented by about 540,000 distinct CDR3 sequences; under 40% of them were singletons. Clones ranked in the top ten supply approximately 6% of the sample.

Trimmed from V: 3 bases; trimmed from J: 0 bases; junction bases lacking a gene match: 11. Per the germline V gene (reference sequence), DFQATT is the CDR1 and SNEGSKA is the CDR2. The cysteine opens and the phenylalanine closes a CDR3 of 18 amino acids. The CDR3 DNA has 54 bases and is translated from base 1. To demonstrate the VDJtools post-analysis software, the study profiled TCR beta repertoires from the peripheral blood of under 15 young patients with multiple sclerosis. Multiple sclerosis patients were children and adolescents aged about 6 to 15 years. In regard to this clonotype: The antigen it recognizes is unknown. The input lacks base qualities; no much larger clone sits a single base away.

The sequence came from a girl under 18 with multiple sclerosis. Specimen: blood. This chain is built from TRBV20-1 and TRBJ2-6, with TRBD1 matching 7 junction bases. This receptor has the CDR3 CSARDQGQLNSGANVLTF. In nucleotides, the sequence is TGCAGTGCTAGGGATCAGGGACAGCTTAACTCTGGGGCCAACGTCCTGACTTTC.